Listed here are 27 T cell receptor beta chains from one sample, sequenced in a study of OX40 agonist ivuxolimab in advanced cancers. The library was built by means of the immunoSEQ multiplex PCR assay. Here the immuneACCESS table is served through TCRdb, limited to in-frame sequences with V and J called. Missing clones are a known gap in these copies; in checked studies unresolved V genes cover under half, and the rest lacks a known reason. The sample table shows 77,000 or so clones, and roughly 90% are seen once. The ten largest clonotypes hold approximately 0.56% of the sample. The sequenced sample was CD4+ or CD8+ T cells sorted from blood, obtained in a trial of the OX40 agonist ivuxolimab. These receptors originate from an adult with an advanced solid tumor such as melanoma, head and neck, liver or kidney cancer.

The chain joins TRBV2 to TRBJ2-3; D is unresolved. The CDR3 is made up of 14 amino acids. Germline CDR1 reads SNHLY; CDR2 reads FYNNEI. Trimming left V 8 bases short and J 0 bases short, with 12 bases between. CDR3: CASGPGESTDTQYF. In DNA form, the CDR3 reads TGTGCCAGCGGTCCTGGTGAAAGCACAGATACGCAGTATTTT.

V gene TRBV28 combines with J gene TRBJ1-5; D might be TRBD1 (6 bases). V was shortened by 1 base and J by 7 bases, with 14 bases between the two germline ends. This CDR3 has 15 amino acids. CDR1 and CDR2 from the germline V gene are MDHEN and SYDVKM. CDR3: CASSLLQGSGQPQHF. The CDR3 DNA is TGTGCCAGCAGTTTATTACAGGGATCGGGCCAGCCCCAGCATTTT.

The CDR3 DNA sequence: TGTGCCTGGAATAGGGACAGCAGATACAATGAGCAGTTCTTC. Encoded protein: CAWNRDSRYNEQFF. V usage is TRBV30 and J usage is TRBJ2-1; 7 nucleotides line up with TRBD1. CDR3 size: 14 residues. After removal of 4 bases from V and 4 bases from J, the junction contained 7 bases not matched to a gene. Per the germline V gene, CDR1 is GTSNPN and CDR2 is SVGIG (reference sequence).

This chain joins TRBV28 and TRBJ1-1; maybe TRBD1 (5 bases). Per the germline V gene, CDR1 is MDHEN and CDR2 is SYDVKM. CDR3 length: 15 amino acids. The V and J ends lost 6 bases and 0 bases respectively, with 14 bases between them. CDR3 loop: CASSTPGRVNTEAFF. CDR3 bases: TGTGCCAGCAGCACCCCGGGACGGGTGAACACTGAAGCTTTCTTT.

The chain recombines TRBV15 with TRBJ2-7; D is undetermined. Deletions cut 1 base from V and 3 bases from J, with 13 bases between. Germline CDR1 and CDR2: LNHNV and YYDKDF (reference sequence). The CDR3 extends over 15 amino acids. This chain's CDR3 is CATSRGSSASYEQYF. The CDR3 nucleotides are TGTGCCACCAGCAGAGGGTCCAGTGCGAGCTACGAGCAGTACTTC.

J is TRBJ2-1 and V is TRBV5-6; tentative D call: TRBD2 (6 bases). This CDR3 comprises 13 residues. Trimming pared 4 bases from V and 9 bases from J, leaving 14 bases between. Looked up from germline, CDR1 is SGHDT and CDR2 is YYEEEE. The CDR3 DNA follows: TGTGCCAGCAGCGCGACTAGTTTCGGTGAGCAGTTCTTC. This sequence encodes CASSATSFGEQFF.

The gene calls are TRBV11-2 and TRBJ2-5; TRBD1 might be the D (6 bases). This CDR3 is 14 amino acids long. From germline, CDR1 is SGHAT and CDR2 FQNNGV. Deletions cut 5 bases from V and 4 bases from J, with 14 bases between. Here the CDR3 DNA reads TGTGCCAGCAGCGTCCGGCTAGGGGGAGAGACCCAGTACTTC. The encoded protein is CASSVRLGGETQYF.

This sequence joins TRBV28 and TRBJ2-3; D may be TRBD1 (6 bases). The length of the CDR3 is 17 residues. CDR1 is MDHEN, CDR2 SYDVKM, per germline. Trimming took 5 bases from V and 0 from J, leaving 18 bases between them. The CDR3 loop reads CASSPPPTGRSTDTQYF. CDR3 in DNA: TGTGCCAGCAGTCCCCCACCGACAGGCCGAAGCACAGATACGCAGTATTTT.

The gene calls are TRBV9 and TRBJ2-2, with D possibly matching TRBD2 (6 bases). Germline CDR1 reads SGDLS; CDR2 reads YYNGEE. The CDR3 is 15 residues long. With 3 bases removed from V and 0 bases from J, the gap between germline ends came to 9 bases. The CDR3 region is CASSASGSNTGELFF. The DNA of the CDR3 is TGTGCCAGCAGCGCAAGCGGGTCGAACACCGGGGAGCTGTTTTTT.

The chain recombines TRBV11-2 with TRBJ2-5, with 7 bases fitting TRBD2. The CDR3 runs 15 residues. Per germline, CDR1 SGHAT and CDR2 FQNNGV. The ends lost 3 bases at V and 0 bases at J; junction bases unmatched: 4. The chain's CDR3 is CASSLAGTNQETQYF. The CDR3 DNA reads TGTGCCAGCAGCTTGGCCGGGACTAACCAAGAGACCCAGTACTTC.

V is TRBV28 and J is TRBJ1-6; 10 nucleotides match TRBD1. Trimming removed 3 bases from V and 5 bases from J; junction bases left unmatched: 1. The CDR3 has 15 residues. The germline V gene encodes CDR1 MDHEN and CDR2 SYDVKM. The CDR3 sequence is CASSLDRGNNSPLHF. The CDR3 nucleotides are TGTGCCAGCAGTTTGGACAGGGGGAATAATTCACCCCTCCACTTT.

The rearrangement links TRBV19 to TRBJ2-1, with D perhaps TRBD2 (6 bases). The CDR3 sequence is 15 residues long. Trimming took 4 bases from V and 0 from J, leaving 10 bases between them. CDR1 and CDR2 from the germline V gene are LNHDA and SQIVND (reference sequence). The CDR3 spells CASSRGVSSYNEQFF. CDR3 in DNA: TGTGCCAGTAGTAGGGGGGTAAGCTCCTACAATGAGCAGTTCTTC.

The V gene is TRBV19, the J gene TRBJ1-1; D possibly corresponds to TRBD1 (5 bases). CDR1 and CDR2 (germline): LNHDA, SQIVND (reference sequence). The CDR3 is 14 amino acids. V was clipped by 5 bases and J by 3 bases, with 13 bases between them. This CDR3 reads CASSPTGGDTEAFF. The CDR3 DNA reads as TGTGCCAGTAGTCCAACGGGGGGGGACACTGAAGCTTTCTTT.

This clone was detected once. CDR3 in DNA: TGTGCCAGCAGCCAAGATTGGTTGAACACTGAAGCTTTCTTT. Amino acids: CASSQDWLNTEAFF. The rearrangement joins TRBV4-2 to TRBJ1-1; no clear D gene. Germline-derived CDR1 and CDR2 are LGHNA and YNFKEQ. V was trimmed by 0 bases and J by 0 bases, leaving 5 bases between them. The CDR3 is made up of 14 amino acids.

This chain connects TRBV19 to TRBJ1-5; 7 bases fit TRBD1. The CDR3 contains 14 residues. CDR1 and CDR2 (germline): LNHDA, SQIVND (reference sequence). The J segment lost 4 bases and the V segment lost 5 bases, leaving 5 bases of the junction unmatched. The CDR3 here is CASSSQGRNQPQHF. CDR3 nucleotide sequence: TGTGCCAGTAGTTCACAGGGGCGTAATCAGCCCCAGCATTTT.

The chain carries TRBV19 and TRBJ1-2, with D uncertain. Germline V CDR1 and CDR2: LNHDA, SQIVND (reference sequence). This CDR3 spans 15 amino acids. With 5 bases removed from V and 3 bases from J, the gap between germline ends came to 16 bases. The CDR3 DNA follows: TGTGCCAGTAGTCCACAAATTTCCGAAGACTATGGCTACACCTTC. Its translation is CASSPQISEDYGYTF.

This chain uses TRBV5-5 with TRBJ1-4; the D gene is possibly TRBD1 (5 bases). The CDR3 runs to 18 residues. Trimming cost V 3 bases and J 0 bases, with 18 bases left between them. CDR1 SGHKS and CDR2 YYEKEE come from the germline V gene (reference sequence). The CDR3 is CASSSPMGGFATNEKLFF. As DNA, the CDR3 is TGTGCCAGCAGCTCCCCCATGGGGGGTTTTGCAACTAATGAAAAACTGTTTTTT.

The chain links TRBV7-8 to TRBJ2-2, with D unclear. This CDR3 is built from 12 residues. From germline, CDR1 is SGHVS and CDR2 FQNEAQ. Between the trimmed V and J ends, which lost 5 bases and 6 bases, there was a span of 7 bases. The CDR3 nucleotides are TGTGCCAGCAGCACCTCCGCCGGGGAGCTGTTTTTT. This gives the protein CASSTSAGELFF.

This clone showed up just once. This rearrangement joins TRBV9 to TRBJ2-5; TRBD2 matches 11 bases. The germline V gene encodes CDR1 SGDLS and CDR2 YYNGEE. The CDR3 runs 16 residues. Trimming took 3 bases from V and 4 from J; bases not matched to a gene: 8. The CDR3 DNA follows: TGTGCCAGCAGCGCCGTTAGCGGGAGGGCCCGAGAGACCCAGTACTTC. This translates into CASSAVSGRARETQYF.

The V call is TRBV5-1, the J call TRBJ2-7; D could derive from TRBD1 or TRBD2 (5 bases each). The V end lost 0 bases, the J end lost 8 bases, and 21 bases lay between the germline ends. Germline-derived CDR1 and CDR2 are SGHRS and YFSETQ. CDR3 length: 16 amino acids. The CDR3 DNA reads as TGCGCCAGCAGCTTGGCCCCAGGGAGAACCTCCTATCAGCAGTACTTC. It yields the protein CASSLAPGRTSYQQYF.

The CDR3 sequence: CASRLVGTGELFF. The CDR3 DNA follows: TGTGCCAGTAGACTAGTAGGGACCGGGGAGCTGTTTTTT. The chain combines TRBV19 with TRBJ2-2; tentatively, D is TRBD2 (5 bases). Germline CDR1 LNHDA, CDR2 SQIVND (reference sequence). The V end lost 6 bases, the J end lost 5 bases, and 10 bases lay between the germline ends. This CDR3 is 13 amino acids long.

The rearrangement uses TRBV11-3 and TRBJ2-5; maybe TRBD2 (6 bases). Per the germline V gene, CDR1 is SGHNT and CDR2 is YENEEA. This CDR3 region has 15 residues. V lost 1 base and J lost 1, with 10 bases in between. CDR3 coding DNA: TGTGCCAGCAGCTTAGGGATTAGCGGCCAAGAGACCCAGTACTTC. Protein product: CASSLGISGQETQYF.

The rearrangement links TRBV7-2 to TRBJ2-5, with no clear D. CDR3 length equals 13 residues. Trimming shortened V by 1 base and J by 5 bases, and 8 bases separated the two germline ends. Germline values: CDR1 SGHTA, CDR2 FQGNSA. CDR3: CASSLVDGETQYF. CDR3 bases: TGTGCCAGCAGCTTAGTAGATGGGGAGACCCAGTACTTC.

V is TRBV19 and J is TRBJ2-2, with a weak D call TRBD2 (6 bases). The germline CDR1 and CDR2 sequences are LNHDA and SQIVND (reference sequence). Trimming pared 3 bases from V and 5 bases from J, leaving 16 bases between. CDR3 length: 16 residues. The CDR3 sequence is CASSIGHAAGTGELFF. CDR3 nucleotides: TGTGCCAGTAGTATTGGGCACGCCGCGGGAACCGGGGAGCTGTTTTTT.

This clone was seen a single time. The chain recombines TRBV2 with TRBJ1-5; 7 nucleotides agree with TRBD1. Germline values: CDR1 SNHLY, CDR2 FYNNEI. J gave up 2 bases and V 4 bases, and 5 bases lay outside the gene matches. The CDR3 totals 15 residues. The CDR3 sequence: CASSGEGAGNQPQHF. In DNA form, the CDR3 reads TGTGCCAGCAGTGGCGAGGGGGCGGGCAATCAGCCCCAGCATTTT.

The chain employs TRBV19 and TRBJ2-2; weak D call: TRBD2 (6 bases). The length of the CDR3 is 15 residues. Germline values: CDR1 LNHDA, CDR2 SQIVND (reference sequence). Trimming took off 7 bases at V and 3 bases at J, with 15 bases between the two ends. DNA for the CDR3: TGTGCCAGTAAGCGTCGGGAGCCGGACACCGGGGAGCTGTTTTTT. It codes for CASKRREPDTGELFF. Variable domain in full (rest from reference TRBV19 and TRBJ2-2): DGGITQSPKYLFRKEGQNVTLSCEQNLNHDAMYWYRQDPGQGLRLIYYSQIVNDFQKGDIAEGYSVSREKKESFPLTVTSAQKNPTAFYLCASKRREPDTGELFFGEGSRLTVL.

This sequence joins TRBV23-1 and TRBJ1-2; D is possibly TRBD1 (6 bases). TRBV23-1 qualifies as an ORF whose function is uncertain. The V gene lost 0 bases and the J gene lost 5 bases, with 22 bases spanning the gap. This CDR3 has 18 amino acids. CDR3 in amino acids: CASSQSRGRRQYRYGYTF. The CDR3 DNA reads as TGCGCCAGCAGTCAATCCAGGGGCCGCAGACAATACCGTTATGGCTACACCTTC.